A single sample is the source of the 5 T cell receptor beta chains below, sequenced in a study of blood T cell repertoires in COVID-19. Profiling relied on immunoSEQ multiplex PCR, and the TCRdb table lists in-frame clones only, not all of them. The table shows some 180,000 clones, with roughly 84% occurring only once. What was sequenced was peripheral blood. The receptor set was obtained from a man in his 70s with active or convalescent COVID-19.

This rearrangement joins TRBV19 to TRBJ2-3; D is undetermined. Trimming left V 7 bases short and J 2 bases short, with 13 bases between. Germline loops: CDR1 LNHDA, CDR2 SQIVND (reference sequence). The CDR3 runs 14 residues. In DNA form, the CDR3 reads TGTGCCAGTATGAATTCCCGGGTCACAGATACGCAGTATTTT. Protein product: CASMNSRVTDTQYF. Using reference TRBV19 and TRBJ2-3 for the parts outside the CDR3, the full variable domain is DGGITQSPKYLFRKEGQNVTLSCEQNLNHDAMYWYRQDPGQGLRLIYYSQIVNDFQKGDIAEGYSVSREKKESFPLTVTSAQKNPTAFYLCASMNSRVTDTQYFGPGTRLTVL.

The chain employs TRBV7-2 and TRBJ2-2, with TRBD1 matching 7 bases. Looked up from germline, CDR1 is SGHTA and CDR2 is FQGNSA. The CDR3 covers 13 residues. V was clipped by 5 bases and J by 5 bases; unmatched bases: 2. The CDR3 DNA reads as TGTGCCAGCAGCGAGACAGGGACCGGGGAGCTGTTTTTT. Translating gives CASSETGTGELFF. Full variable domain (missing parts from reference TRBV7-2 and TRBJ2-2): GAGVSQSPSNKVTEKGKDVELRCDPISGHTALYWYRQSLGQGLEFLIYFQGNSAPDKSGLPSDRFSAERTGGSVSTLTIQRTQQEDSAVYLCASSETGTGELFFGEGSRLTVL.

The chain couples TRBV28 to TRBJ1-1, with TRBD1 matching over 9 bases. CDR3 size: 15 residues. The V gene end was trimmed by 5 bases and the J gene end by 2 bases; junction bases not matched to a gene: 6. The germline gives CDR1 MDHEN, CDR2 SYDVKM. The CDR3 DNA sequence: TGTGCCAGCAGTCTCCCGACAGGGGGAAACACTGAAGCTTTCTTT. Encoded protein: CASSLPTGGNTEAFF.

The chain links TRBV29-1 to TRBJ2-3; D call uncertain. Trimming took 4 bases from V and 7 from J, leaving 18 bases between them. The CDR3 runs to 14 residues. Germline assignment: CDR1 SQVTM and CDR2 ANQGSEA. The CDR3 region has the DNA TGCAGCGTTGTTCAGGTCCAGAAAGCCAATACGCAGTATTTT. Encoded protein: CSVVQVQKANTQYF.

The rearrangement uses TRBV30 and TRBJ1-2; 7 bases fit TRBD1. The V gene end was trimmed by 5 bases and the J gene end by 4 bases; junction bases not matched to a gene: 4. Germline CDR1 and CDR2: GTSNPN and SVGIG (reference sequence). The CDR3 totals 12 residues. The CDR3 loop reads CAWVPGGYGYTF. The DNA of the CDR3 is TGTGCCTGGGTTCCAGGGGGCTATGGCTACACCTTC.